Below are 6 T cell receptor beta chains sequenced from a single sample in a study of blood T cells in healthy people across ages. The use of a sample-barcoded 5' primer and a J-beta primer mix characterized a second PCR of about 6 to 12 cycles. MiXCR was run by TCRdb on the 5' RACE reads, yielding one entry per CDR3 protein. The sample records fewer than 900,000 distinct CDR3 sequences, roughly 43% being singletons. The specimen was blood. The receptor set was obtained from a woman in her fifties or sixties in good health.

Many counts were recorded for this clonotype. This chain uses TRBV27 with TRBJ2-7; D tentatively fits TRBD1 or TRBD2 (7 bases each). This CDR3 has 13 residues. The germline V and J ends were trimmed by 3 bases and 4 bases, with 10 bases remaining between them. Germline-derived CDR1 and CDR2 are MNHEY and SMNVEV (reference sequence). CDR3 in DNA: TGTGCCAGCAGTTTGCAGGGGGGGTACGAGCAGTACTTC. As protein: CASSLQGGYEQYF.

This clonotype was seen many times. The chain uses TRBV20-1 and TRBJ2-5; 7 nucleotides align to TRBD2. CDR1 DFQATT and CDR2 SNEGSKA come from the germline V gene (reference sequence). J was trimmed by 1 base and V by 6 bases; bases with no gene match: 8. This CDR3 has 14 amino acids. CDR3 loop: CSARDYDAQETQYF. As DNA, the CDR3 is TGCAGTGCGCGGGACTATGACGCCCAAGAGACCCAGTACTTC.

In this sample, this clonotype turned up a few times. The chain is built from TRBV12-3 or TRBV12-4 and TRBJ2-1; TRBD1 matches at 9 bases. V shed 4 bases and J 4 bases; nucleotides not matched to a gene: 8. This CDR3 region has 16 residues. CDR3 residues: CASSSWEQGAYNEQFF. The CDR3 region has the DNA TGTGCCAGCAGTTCCTGGGAACAGGGGGCTTACAATGAGCAGTTCTTC.

This clonotype has just a few counts. V usage is TRBV10-3 and J usage is TRBJ2-7; TRBD1 matches at 8 bases. V was pared by 2 bases and J by 1 base, with 7 bases of the junction left unmatched. This CDR3 region has 16 residues. Germline CDR1 is ENHRY and CDR2 is SYGVKD. This CDR3 is CAISETLTGASYEQYF. The CDR3 DNA reads as TGTGCCATCAGTGAGACTCTGACAGGGGCGTCCTACGAGCAGTACTTC.

The chain joins TRBV24-1 to TRBJ2-6; the D is unclear. V was shortened by 5 bases and J by 2 bases, with 9 bases between the two germline ends. The CDR3 sequence is 15 residues long. Germline V gives CDR1 KGHDR, CDR2 SFDVKD. The CDR3, as DNA: TGTGCCACCAGTGCCGGGTTCCCTGGGGCCAACGTCCTGACTTTC. Protein sequence: CATSAGFPGANVLTF.

The sample holds a few counts of this clonotype. The chain couples TRBV4-3 to TRBJ2-4; perhaps TRBD2 as D (5 bases). The end of the DNA aligns better with TRBJ2-7, so the J call may be wrong. Germline loops: CDR1 LGHNA, CDR2 YSLEER. This CDR3 comprises 14 residues. CDR3 amino acids: CASSRNLASYEQYF. CDR3 nucleotide sequence: TGCGCCAGCAGTCGCAACCTAGCTTCCTACGAGCAGTACTTC.